One sample yielded the 23 T cell receptor beta chains listed below, sequenced in a study of blood T cells in healthy people across ages. A J-beta primer mix and a sample-barcoded 5' primer were used in a second PCR of about 7 to 12 cycles. MiXCR, applied by TCRdb to the 5' RACE reads, yields one record per CDR3 protein. Of about a million distinct CDR3 sequences listed, roughly half are singletons. Material for sequencing was blood. The receptor source for this set is a woman aged 55-69 years in good health.

In this sample, this clonotype turned up a few times. The chain combines TRBV29-1 with TRBJ2-5; 8 positions agree with TRBD1. The DNA matches TRBJ2-7 better at its end, which makes the J call doubtful. This CDR3 is 13 amino acids long. The V gene's germline CDR1 is SQVTM and CDR2 ANQGSEA. CDR3 DNA sequence: TGCAGCGTCGCCGGGACAGGCGCCGGCGAGCAGTACTTC. Translating gives CSVAGTGAGEQYF.

V usage is TRBV9 and J usage is TRBJ2-3, with 7 bases fitting TRBD1. The CDR3 length is 14 residues. Germline V CDR1 and CDR2: SGDLS, YYNGEE. J lost 4 bases, V lost 4 bases, and 6 bases had no gene match. This CDR3 reads CASSQTGKADTQYF. In DNA form, the CDR3 reads TGTGCCAGCAGCCAGACAGGGAAGGCAGATACGCAGTATTTT. Full variable domain (missing parts from reference TRBV9 and TRBJ2-3): DSGVTQTPKHLITATGQRVTLRCSPRSGDLSVYWYQQSLDQGLQFLIQYYNGEERAKGNILERFSAQQFPDLHSELNLSSLELGDSALYFCASSQTGKADTQYFGPGTRLTVL.

The chain carries TRBV4-1 and TRBJ2-7; 12 bases align to TRBD1. The junction had 4 bases not matched to a gene; V was cut back by 3 bases and J by 7 bases. CDR1 and CDR2 (germline): MGHRA, YSYEKL. This CDR3 has 14 amino acids. CDR3 residues: CASSHGTGGNEQYF. As DNA, the CDR3 is TGCGCCAGCAGCCACGGGACAGGGGGCAATGAGCAGTACTTC.

CDR3 coding DNA: TGTGCCAGCAGCAAAAGAGGGGAAGGCAGGGGGCTTTCCGAGCAGTACTTC. Protein product: CASSKRGEGRGLSEQYF. The gene calls are TRBV3-1 and TRBJ2-7; 8 bases align to TRBD1. This CDR3 contains 17 residues. Germline V CDR1 and CDR2: LGHDT, YNNKEL (reference sequence). J lost 6 bases, V lost 5 bases, and 18 bases had no gene match.

This clonotype was seen more than once but under ten times. V is TRBV5-1 and J is TRBJ2-1; the D gene is possibly TRBD2 (6 bases). With the DNA end fitting TRBJ2-7 better, the J assignment may be wrong. CDR1 and CDR2 (germline): SGHRS, YFSETQ. The CDR3 has 13 amino acids. This CDR3 is CASRLAAYNEQYF. DNA of the CDR3: TGCGCCAGCAGATTAGCGGCATACAATGAGCAGTACTTC.

This chain connects TRBV3-1 to TRBJ1-2; a weak D match, TRBD1 (6 bases). Trimming stripped 4 bases from V and 8 bases from J, with 14 bases between. Germline CDR1 and CDR2: LGHDT and YNNKEL (reference sequence). The CDR3 consists of 13 residues. The CDR3 sequence is CASSRSGGTGYTF. As DNA, the CDR3 is TGTGCCAGCAGCCGGTCGGGGGGGACAGGCTACACCTTC. Complete variable domain (other parts from reference TRBV3-1 and TRBJ1-2): DTAVSQTPKYLVTQMGNDKSIKCEQNLGHDTMYWYKQDSKKFLKIMFSYNNKELIINETVPNRFSPKSPDKAHLNLHINSLELGDSAVYFCASSRSGGTGYTFGSGTRLTVV.

The gene calls are TRBV27 and TRBJ1-4, with a tentative D call TRBD1 (5 bases). CDR1 and CDR2 from the germline V gene are MNHEY and SMNVEV (reference sequence). The CDR3 consists of 16 residues. V was shortened by 4 bases and J by 7 bases, with 19 bases between the two germline ends. CDR3 protein: CASSSINRRPSEKLFF. CDR3 DNA sequence: TGTGCCAGCAGTTCAATCAACAGGAGGCCTAGTGAAAAACTGTTTTTT.

The rearrangement joins TRBV24-1 to TRBJ1-4; tentatively, D is TRBD1 (6 bases). Germline CDR1 KGHDR, CDR2 SFDVKD. CDR3 length equals 15 residues. Trimming took off 4 bases at V and 8 bases at J, with 16 bases between the two ends. For the CDR3, the DNA is TGTGCCACCAGTGAGAGGACAGTTGACAGGGAAAAACTGTTTTTT. This encodes CATSERTVDREKLFF.

J is TRBJ1-4 and V is TRBV5-6, with TRBD1 matching over 9 bases. Trimming at V came to 5 bases and at J to 5 bases, leaving 10 bases not matched to a gene. Per germline, CDR1 SGHDT and CDR2 YYEEEE. The CDR3 covers 16 residues. DNA for the CDR3: TGTGCCAGCAGTCACAGGGGGCGTCATGTGAATGAAAAACTGTTTTTT. This sequence encodes CASSHRGRHVNEKLFF.

V gene TRBV12-3 or TRBV12-4 combines with J gene TRBJ1-1, with D possibly being TRBD1 (6 bases). The germline V and J ends were trimmed by 2 bases and 11 bases, with 12 bases remaining between them. CDR3 length: 12 amino acids. CDR3 nucleotides: TGTGCCAGCAGTTTAAGAGGGGGGGCTGCTTTCTTT. Protein sequence: CASSLRGGAAFF.

The genes are TRBV29-1 and TRBJ2-1; D not certain. The CDR3 consists of 11 residues. V lost 8 bases and J 6 bases, leaving 11 bases between the germline ends. Germline assignment: CDR1 SQVTM and CDR2 ANQGSEA. The chain's CDR3 is CSFQLFNEQFF. CDR3 bases: TGCAGCTTTCAACTGTTCAATGAGCAGTTCTTC.

This chain connects TRBV20-1 to TRBJ2-1; the D gene could be TRBD1 or TRBD2 (5 bases each). The CDR3 has 15 residues. The germline CDR1 and CDR2 sequences are DFQATT and SNEGSKA (reference sequence). V lost 6 bases to trimming and J lost 7 bases, with 22 bases between them. CDR3 loop: CSAGEQKISLNEQFF. The CDR3 DNA is TGCAGTGCGGGGGAACAGAAAATATCTTTGAATGAGCAGTTCTTC.

This clonotype appeared a few times. The rearrangement uses TRBV5-1 and TRBJ2-7; no definite D call. There are 13 residues in the CDR3. V lost 2 bases and J 2 bases, leaving 8 bases between the germline ends. CDR1 and CDR2 from the germline V gene are SGHRS and YFSETQ. The chain's CDR3 is CASSFDIAYEQYF. The CDR3 DNA reads as TGCGCCAGCAGCTTCGACATCGCCTACGAGCAGTACTTC.

The V and J genes are TRBV5-6 and TRBJ2-5, with D tentatively TRBD1 or TRBD2 (6 bases each). The J call may be mistaken, given a closer DNA end match to TRBJ2-7. This CDR3 spans 14 amino acids. Looked up from germline, CDR1 is SGHDT and CDR2 is YYEEEE. In DNA form, the CDR3 reads TGTGCCAGCACCCGAAGGGGGGCCTTCCACGAGCAGTACTTC. Translating gives CASTRRGAFHEQYF.

The chain has TRBV5-1 and TRBJ2-5; TRBD2 matches at 8 bases. The junction had 7 bases not matched to a gene; V was cut back by 5 bases and J by 4 bases. The CDR3 has 14 residues. Germline V CDR1 and CDR2: SGHRS, YFSETQ. The chain's CDR3 is CASRRREDVETQYF. For the CDR3, the DNA is TGCGCCAGCAGGCGGCGGGAGGACGTAGAGACCCAGTACTTC.

V is TRBV4-2 and J is TRBJ2-1, with D perhaps matching TRBD2 (6 bases). CDR3 length: 19 amino acids. CDR1 is LGHNA and CDR2 is YNFKEQ in the germline V gene. The germline V and J ends were trimmed by 3 bases and 0 bases, with 21 bases remaining between them. The CDR3 is CASSQRGPGGWSSYNEQFF. DNA of the CDR3: TGTGCCAGCAGCCAGCGGGGTCCTGGCGGGTGGAGCTCCTACAATGAGCAGTTCTTC.

The chain is built from TRBV27 and TRBJ1-2; maybe TRBD1 (6 bases). V was shortened by 0 bases and J by 3 bases, with 8 bases between the two germline ends. Germline V gene lookup returns CDR1 MNHEY and CDR2 SMNVEV (reference sequence). The CDR3 has 14 amino acids. In DNA form, the CDR3 reads TGTGCCAGCAGTTTATCGAGGACAGACTATGGCTACACCTTC. It specifies CASSLSRTDYGYTF.

This clonotype was recorded a few times. This chain connects TRBV12-5 to TRBJ2-5; perhaps TRBD1 as D (5 bases). The germline gives CDR1 LGHNT, CDR2 FRNRAP. Trimming removed 6 bases from V and 0 bases from J, with 14 bases in between. CDR3 length equals 15 residues. The CDR3 spells CASGMTDWYQETQYF. Here the CDR3 DNA reads TGTGCTAGTGGCATGACAGATTGGTACCAAGAGACCCAGTACTTC.

V and J are TRBV4-2 and TRBJ2-1; 8 bases map to TRBD2. V lost 3 bases, J lost 7 bases, and 11 bases stayed unmatched. This CDR3 is 16 amino acids long. CDR1 is LGHNA and CDR2 is YNFKEQ in the germline V gene. The CDR3 sequence: CASSHPGGGAGNEQFF. CDR3 coding DNA: TGTGCCAGCAGCCACCCGGGGGGGGGAGCCGGGAATGAGCAGTTCTTC.

This clonotype was detected a few times. The chain combines TRBV25-1 with TRBJ2-1; 8 bases map to TRBD1. Germline V gene sequence: CDR1 MGHDK, CDR2 SYGVNS. V was clipped by 3 bases and J by 3 bases; unmatched bases: 4. This CDR3 contains 15 residues. In DNA, the CDR3 is TGTGCCAGCAGTGATTGGACAGGGAGCTACAATGAGCAGTTCTTC. Translated, it gives CASSDWTGSYNEQFF.

Comment on this clonotype: Just one base apart from a much larger clone, this may be a read error. This chain joins TRBV4-1 and TRBJ2-4, with D perhaps matching TRBD2 (6 bases). The V end lost 2 bases, the J end lost 3 bases, and 11 bases lay between the germline ends. The V gene's germline CDR1 is MGHRA and CDR2 YSYEKL. The CDR3 totals 15 residues. As DNA, the CDR3 is TGCGCCAGCAGCCAAACCAGGGAGGTCAAAAACATTCAGTACTTC. Encoded protein: CASSQTREVKNIQYF.

The chain has TRBV6-5 and TRBJ2-7; D is possibly TRBD1 (5 bases). Trimming took 8 bases from V and 6 from J, leaving 11 bases between them. The CDR3 runs to 11 residues. Per the germline V gene, CDR1 is MNHEY and CDR2 is SVGAGI. CDR3 sequence (DNA): TGTGCCAGCGGGTCAGGGTGCGAGCAGTACTTC. Its translation is CASGSGCEQYF.

A few counts support this clonotype. V is TRBV6-5 and J is TRBJ2-1, with a possible D match to TRBD2 (6 bases). The CDR3 totals 14 residues. Trimming stripped 3 bases from V and 10 bases from J, with 16 bases between. Germline CDR1 and CDR2: MNHEY and SVGAGI. CDR3 sequence: CASSYAGLSWEQFF. In DNA, the CDR3 is TGTGCCAGCAGTTATGCGGGATTGTCTTGGGAGCAGTTCTTC.